Listed here is a single TCR beta chain. The data were taken from a study of blood T cell repertoires in COVID-19. About the research overall: Spain, Italy and the United States supplied samples that represented acute and convalescent COVID-19. PBMCs, B-cell-depleted T cells, or T cells were the source of the cDNA or gDNA that made up the material.

TCRdb's table, derived via immunoSEQ multiplex PCR, lists solely in-frame clones and lacks some. The sample yields around 190,000 clones, 84% seen once. V lost 10 bases and J lost 10, with 23 bases in between. Germline CDR1 reads MDHEN; CDR2 reads SYDVKM. The CDR3 loop spans 14 amino acids. Sequencing was carried out using peripheral blood. The chain couples TRBV28 to TRBJ2-1; possible D gene TRBD2, 6 bases. The TCR comes from a human donor in a cohort sampled during active COVID-19. The CDR3 spells CATLIGGRAFEQFF. The CDR3 region has the DNA TGTGCCACCTTAATCGGGGGAAGGGCTTTCGAGCAGTTCTTC.